Sequencing of this T cell receptor beta chain was carried out in a study of graft-versus-host responses after intestinal transplantation. Turning to the study itself: Multivisceral, liver-intestinal, or isolated intestinal grafts went to recipients. General observations from the study: An association linked early post-transplant HvG declines with peak circulating GvH clone levels. Ileal or blood samples showed some GvH clones first, and such clones were also found in recipient marrow. Those patients showing graft-donor T cell macrochimerism displayed high graft-versus-host to host-versus-graft clonal ratios in allografts.

Stated time point: postoperative day 105 after intestinal transplantation (dayNNNN = postoperative day). Processing was applied to graft tissue in order to liberate intraepithelial and lamina propria lymphocytes. Assay: immunoSEQ multiplex PCR; the TCRdb copy retains only in-frame clones and omits some. The sample consists of 3,500 to 5,000 clones, approximately 87% of them appearing once. This clone has only a few counts. The antigen remains unidentified. After removal of 8 bases from V and 4 bases from J, the junction contained 9 bases not matched to a gene. The length of the CDR3 is 14 residues. Germline CDR1 and CDR2: MNHEY and SVGAGI.

The sample in question was ileum tissue, obtained 105 days after intestinal transplantation. This TCR was recovered from a human patient who received an intestinal transplant, so some T cells may come from the graft donor. This chain connects TRBV6-5 to TRBJ2-5, with 8 bases matching TRBD2. DNA of the CDR3: TGTGCCAGCCAGGGGTTCGGGGGGGGAGAGACCCAGTACTTC. Translating gives CASQGFGGGETQYF.